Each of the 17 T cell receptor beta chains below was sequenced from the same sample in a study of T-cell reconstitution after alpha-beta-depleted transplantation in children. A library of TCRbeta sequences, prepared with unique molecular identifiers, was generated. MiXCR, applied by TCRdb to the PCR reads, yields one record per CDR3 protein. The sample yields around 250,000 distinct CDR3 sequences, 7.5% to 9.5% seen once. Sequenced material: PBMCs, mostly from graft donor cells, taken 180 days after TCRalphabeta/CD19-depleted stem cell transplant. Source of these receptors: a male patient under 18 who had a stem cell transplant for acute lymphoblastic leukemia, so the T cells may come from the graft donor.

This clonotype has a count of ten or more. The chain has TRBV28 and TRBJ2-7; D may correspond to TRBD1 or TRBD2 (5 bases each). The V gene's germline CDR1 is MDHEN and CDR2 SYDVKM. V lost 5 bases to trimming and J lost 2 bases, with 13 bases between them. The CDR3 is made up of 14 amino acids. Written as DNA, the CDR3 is TGTGCCAGCAGTCCCCTAGAGGGGACCTACGAGCAGTACTTC. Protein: CASSPLEGTYEQYF.

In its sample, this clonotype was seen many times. CDR3 residues: CASSNGQGIQETQYF. The CDR3 bases are TGCGCCAGCAGCAACGGACAGGGAATCCAAGAGACCCAGTACTTC. This sequence joins TRBV5-1 and TRBJ2-5, with 8 bases identical to TRBD1. The length of the CDR3 is 15 residues. V gave up 4 bases and J gave up 1 base; unmatched junction bases: 6. Per germline, CDR1 SGHRS and CDR2 YFSETQ.

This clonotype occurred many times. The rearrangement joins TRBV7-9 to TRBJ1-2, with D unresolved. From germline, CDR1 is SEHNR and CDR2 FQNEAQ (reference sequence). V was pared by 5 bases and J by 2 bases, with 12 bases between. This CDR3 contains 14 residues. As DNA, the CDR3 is TGTGCCAGCAGCCACACAGAGCGCAACTATGGCTACACCTTC. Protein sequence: CASSHTERNYGYTF.

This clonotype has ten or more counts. The CDR3 DNA follows: TGTGCCAGCAGTTCCCTAGCGGGGGGGGTCGGCAACAATGAGCAGTTCTTC. Protein sequence: CASSSLAGGVGNNEQFF. The chain is built from TRBV27 and TRBJ2-1; 12 bases match TRBD2. J lost 5 bases, V lost 4 bases, and 9 bases had no gene match. This CDR3 has 17 amino acids. Per germline, CDR1 MNHEY and CDR2 SMNVEV (reference sequence).

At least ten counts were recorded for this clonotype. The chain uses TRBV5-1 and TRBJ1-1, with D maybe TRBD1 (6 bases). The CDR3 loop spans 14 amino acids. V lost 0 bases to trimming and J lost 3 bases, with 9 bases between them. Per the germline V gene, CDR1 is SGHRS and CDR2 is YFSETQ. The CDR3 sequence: CASSLEGGDTEAFF. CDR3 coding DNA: TGCGCCAGCAGCTTGGAAGGGGGGGACACTGAAGCTTTCTTT.

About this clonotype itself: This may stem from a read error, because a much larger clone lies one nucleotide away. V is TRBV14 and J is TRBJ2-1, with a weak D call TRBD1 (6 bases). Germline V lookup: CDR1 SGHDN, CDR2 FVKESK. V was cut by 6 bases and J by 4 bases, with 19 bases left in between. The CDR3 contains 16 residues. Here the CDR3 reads CASSLRQDEGYNEQFF. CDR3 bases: TGTGCCAGCAGTCTTCGACAGGACGAGGGATACAATGAGCAGTTCTTC.

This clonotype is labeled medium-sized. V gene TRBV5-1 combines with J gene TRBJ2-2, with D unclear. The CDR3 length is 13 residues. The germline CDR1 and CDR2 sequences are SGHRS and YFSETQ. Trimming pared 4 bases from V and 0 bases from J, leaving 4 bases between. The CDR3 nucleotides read TGCGCCAGCAGCGACCCGAACACCGGGGAGCTGTTTTTT. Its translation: CASSDPNTGELFF.

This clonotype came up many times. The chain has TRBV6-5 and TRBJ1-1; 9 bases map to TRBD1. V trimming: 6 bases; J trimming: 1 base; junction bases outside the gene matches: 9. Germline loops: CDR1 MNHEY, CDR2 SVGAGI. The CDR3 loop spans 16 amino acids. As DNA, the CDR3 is TGTGCCAGCAGCATCGGACAGGGGAGAAGGAACACTGAAGCTTTCTTT. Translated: CASSIGQGRRNTEAFF.

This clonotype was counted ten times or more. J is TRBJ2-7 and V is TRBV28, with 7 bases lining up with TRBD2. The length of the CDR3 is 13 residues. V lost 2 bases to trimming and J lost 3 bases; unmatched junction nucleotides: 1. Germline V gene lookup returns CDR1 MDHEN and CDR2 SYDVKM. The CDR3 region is CASSLQRGYEQYF. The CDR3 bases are TGTGCCAGCAGTTTACAGCGGGGCTACGAGCAGTACTTC.

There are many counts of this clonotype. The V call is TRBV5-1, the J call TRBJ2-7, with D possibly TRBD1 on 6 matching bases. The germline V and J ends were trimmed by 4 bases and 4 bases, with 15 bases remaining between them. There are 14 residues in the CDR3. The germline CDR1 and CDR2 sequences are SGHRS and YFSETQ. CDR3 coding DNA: TGCGCCAGCAGCCCAGCAGGGACATCTTACGAGCAGTACTTC. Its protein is CASSPAGTSYEQYF.

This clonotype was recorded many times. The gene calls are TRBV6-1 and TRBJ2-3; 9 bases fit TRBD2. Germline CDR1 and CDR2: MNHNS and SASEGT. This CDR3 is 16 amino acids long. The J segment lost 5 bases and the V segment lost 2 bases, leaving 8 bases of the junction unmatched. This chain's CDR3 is CASSERVAGALDTQYF. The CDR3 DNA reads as TGTGCCAGCAGTGAACGGGTAGCGGGAGCTTTAGATACGCAGTATTTT.

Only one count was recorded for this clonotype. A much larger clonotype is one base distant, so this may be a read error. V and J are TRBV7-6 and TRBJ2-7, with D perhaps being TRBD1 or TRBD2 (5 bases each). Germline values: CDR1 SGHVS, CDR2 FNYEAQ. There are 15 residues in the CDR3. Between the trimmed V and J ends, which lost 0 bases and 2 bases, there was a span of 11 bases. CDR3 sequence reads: CASSLARGPTYEQYF. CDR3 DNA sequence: TGTGCCAGCAGCTTAGCCCGGGGCCCAACCTACGAGCAGTACTTC.

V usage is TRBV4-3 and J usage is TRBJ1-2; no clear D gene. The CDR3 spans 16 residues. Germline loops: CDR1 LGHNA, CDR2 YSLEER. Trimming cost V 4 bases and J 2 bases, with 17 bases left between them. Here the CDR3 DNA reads TGCGCCAGCAGCCCGCATTACCTTACAGTGAACTATGGCTACACCTTC. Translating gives CASSPHYLTVNYGYTF.

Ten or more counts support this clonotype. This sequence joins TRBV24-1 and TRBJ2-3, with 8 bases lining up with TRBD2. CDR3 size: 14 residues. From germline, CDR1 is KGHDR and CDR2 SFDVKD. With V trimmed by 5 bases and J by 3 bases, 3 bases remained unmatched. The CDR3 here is CATSVSGGTDTQYF. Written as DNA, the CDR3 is TGTGCCACCAGTGTTTCGGGGGGGACAGATACGCAGTATTTT.

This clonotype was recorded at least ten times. CDR3 nucleotide sequence: TGCAGTGCTACCGACGGGCGGGGAAACACCATATATTTT. As protein: CSATDGRGNTIYF. The rearrangement links TRBV20-1 to TRBJ1-3, with unresolved D. CDR3 length: 13 residues. In germline, CDR1 is DFQATT, CDR2 SNEGSKA (reference sequence). V was shortened by 4 bases and J by 4 bases, with 11 bases between the two germline ends.

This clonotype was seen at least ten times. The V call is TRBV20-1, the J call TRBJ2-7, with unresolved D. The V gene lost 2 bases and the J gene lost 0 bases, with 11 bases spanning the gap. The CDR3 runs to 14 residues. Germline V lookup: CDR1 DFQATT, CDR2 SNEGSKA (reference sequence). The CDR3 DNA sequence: TGCAGTGCTAGACCGCCAGCCGGCTCCTACGAGCAGTACTTC. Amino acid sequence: CSARPPAGSYEQYF.

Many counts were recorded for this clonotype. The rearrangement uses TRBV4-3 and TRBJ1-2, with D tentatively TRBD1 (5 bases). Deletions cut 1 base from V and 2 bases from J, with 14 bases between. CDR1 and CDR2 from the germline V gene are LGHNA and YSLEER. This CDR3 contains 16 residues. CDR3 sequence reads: CASSQVLRQRNYGYTF. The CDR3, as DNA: TGCGCCAGCAGCCAAGTTTTGCGACAGCGGAACTATGGCTACACCTTC.